This passage covers 2 T cell receptor beta chains from one sample sequenced in a study of long-term antiretroviral therapy in people with HIV. It was version v3.0 of the immunoSEQ assay that was run at survey level. Produced via immunoSEQ multiplex PCR; TCRdb's table is partial and in-frame only. This sample has 25,000 to 30,000 clones; roughly 86% occur once, and the top ten carry 4.5% to 5.5%. The sequencing used unsorted PBMCs, collected 0.8 years after starting antiretroviral therapy. The receptors were gathered from a woman aged 25-40 years with HIV.

This chain connects TRBV6-1 to TRBJ1-5, with 9 bases fitting TRBD1. V was pared by 4 bases and J by 1 base, with 11 bases of the junction left unmatched. Per germline, CDR1 MNHNS and CDR2 SASEGT. This CDR3 is built from 18 residues. The CDR3 DNA follows: TGTGCCAGCAGTGGCACAGGGGGCGCCTGGGTGAGCAATCAGCCCCAGCATTTT. Its translation is CASSGTGGAWVSNQPQHF.

J is TRBJ2-5 and V is TRBV18, with unresolved D. V gave up 3 bases and J gave up 0 bases, with 5 bases separating them. The CDR3 sequence is 13 residues long. The germline CDR1 and CDR2 sequences are KGHSH and LQKENI. CDR3 in amino acids: CASSPENQETQYF. DNA for the CDR3: TGTGCCAGCTCACCCGAAAACCAAGAGACCCAGTACTTC.